What follows are 31 T cell receptor beta chains derived from one specimen sequenced in a study of blood T cell repertoires in COVID-19 (dated by TCRdb to 2018 to 2020). Libraries were constructed by the immunoSEQ multiplex PCR assay. TCRdb limited this immuneACCESS table to in-frame rearrangements with V and J called. A share of clones is missing; checked studies link under half to unresolved V genes, and the rest is unexplained. The sample profile shows about 350,000 clones; roughly 87% of them were found once. Together, the top ten hold approximately 0.93% of the sample. The sequencing input was PBMCs or T cells enriched from blood (not recorded which). The receptors were sampled from a woman aged 25 to 39 who had recovered from COVID-19.

The chain employs TRBV5-1 and TRBJ1-5; 8 positions match TRBD1. This CDR3 spans 16 amino acids. In germline, CDR1 is SGHRS, CDR2 YFSETQ. Losses at the gene ends were 4 bases for V and 1 base for J; bases not matched to a gene: 7. The CDR3 sequence: CASSPTGGVSNQPQHF. In DNA form, the CDR3 reads TGCGCCAGCAGCCCTACAGGGGGTGTCAGCAATCAGCCCCAGCATTTT.

J is TRBJ2-2 and V is TRBV6-5; D not certain. Trimming took 7 bases from V and 0 from J, leaving 12 bases between them. The CDR3 has 15 amino acids. The germline CDR1 and CDR2 sequences are MNHEY and SVGAGI. CDR3 bases: TGTGCCAGCAAATTGGGCAGCTCGAACACCGGGGAGCTGTTTTTT. Protein product: CASKLGSSNTGELFF.

This sequence joins TRBV28 and TRBJ2-3; 7 bases line up with TRBD2. Trimming took 1 base from V and 0 from J; bases not matched to a gene: 7. Germline CDR1 MDHEN, CDR2 SYDVKM. The CDR3 loop spans 17 amino acids. The CDR3 nucleotides read TGTGCCAGCAGTTTATCCCTCGGAGCGGGAAGCACAGATACGCAGTATTTT. Encoded protein: CASSLSLGAGSTDTQYF.

The V and J genes are TRBV3-1 (or the pseudogene TRBV3-2) and TRBJ1-6; 8 bases line up with TRBD1. Trimming took 0 bases from V and 10 from J; bases not matched to a gene: 8. Germline V gene data show CDR1 as LGHDT and CDR2 as YNNKEL (reference sequence). CDR3 length equals 16 residues. In DNA form, the CDR3 reads TGTGCCAGCAGCCAAGATAAAGGACAGGGAGGGTCACCCCTCCACTTT. Its protein is CASSQDKGQGGSPLHF.

CDR3 DNA sequence: TGTGCCAGCAGTCCAGCTAGCGGGGGTTACAATGAGCAGTTCTTC. Amino acid sequence: CASSPASGGYNEQFF. The chain couples TRBV27 to TRBJ2-1; 10 bases map to TRBD2. Germline assignment: CDR1 MNHEY and CDR2 SMNVEV (reference sequence). The CDR3 totals 15 residues. Trimming cost V 5 bases and J 4 bases; bases outside gene matches: 5.

This rearrangement joins TRBV12-3 or TRBV12-4 to TRBJ2-7; D possibly corresponds to TRBD1 (5 bases). Trimming stripped 5 bases from V and 8 bases from J, with 10 bases between. The CDR3 length is 11 residues. CDR3 DNA sequence: TGTGCCAGCAGTATGACAGCGCAGCAGTACTTC. This encodes CASSMTAQQYF.

V gene TRBV10-2 combines with J gene TRBJ2-1; 11 bases fit TRBD2. The junction had 3 bases not matched to a gene; V was cut back by 4 bases and J by 10 bases. Per germline, CDR1 WSHSY and CDR2 SAAADI. The CDR3 runs 13 residues. The CDR3 reads CASSAASGGEQFF. CDR3 DNA sequence: TGCGCCAGCAGTGCGGCTAGCGGGGGGGAGCAGTTCTTC.

The chain combines TRBV5-4 with TRBJ2-1; 9 positions agree with TRBD2. CDR3 length: 16 residues. Trimming at V came to 4 bases and at J to 0 bases, leaving 5 bases not matched to a gene. The germline V gene encodes CDR1 SGHNT and CDR2 YYREEE (reference sequence). The CDR3 DNA reads TGTGCCAGCAGCCGGACTAGCGTTGGCTCCTACAATGAGCAGTTCTTC. Protein: CASSRTSVGSYNEQFF.

With regard to this clone: Other DNA sequences in this sample translate to the same CDR3. This chain links TRBV27 with TRBJ1-2, with a possible D match to TRBD1 (6 bases). Trimming removed 5 bases at V and 2 bases at J, with 12 bases between. Germline V gene data show CDR1 as MNHEY and CDR2 as SMNVEV (reference sequence). The CDR3 loop spans 14 amino acids. CDR3 residues: CASSADRANYGYTF. DNA for the CDR3: TGTGCCAGCAGTGCGGACAGAGCCAACTATGGCTACACCTTC.

The genes are TRBV6-5 and TRBJ1-2, with D tentatively TRBD1 (5 bases). V dropped 5 bases and J dropped 3 bases, with 16 bases sitting between them. Germline V gives CDR1 MNHEY, CDR2 SVGAGI. The CDR3 covers 15 residues. The CDR3, as DNA: TGTGCCAGCAGTCATTTCCAGGGATGGGACTATGGCTACACCTTC. Its protein is CASSHFQGWDYGYTF.

The genes are TRBV2 and TRBJ1-4, with D tentatively TRBD1 (6 bases). The CDR3 runs 14 residues. The ends were cut back, 10 bases at V and 0 bases at J, with 12 bases in the middle. Germline V gives CDR1 SNHLY, CDR2 FYNNEI. The DNA for the CDR3 is TGTGCCACCAACAGGGACACAACTAATGAAAAACTGTTTTTT. It is translated as CATNRDTTNEKLFF.

The CDR3 reads CASSLLLEGGYTF. CDR3 sequence (DNA): TGTGCCAGCAGCTTACTCTTGGAGGGGGGCTACACCTTC. V and J are TRBV7-9 and TRBJ1-2, with D tentatively TRBD1 (5 bases). CDR1 and CDR2 from the germline V gene are SEHNR and FQNEAQ (reference sequence). Trimming left V 2 bases short and J 8 bases short, with 12 bases between. This CDR3 is built from 13 residues.

This clone was seen ten or more times. The chain joins TRBV5-4 to TRBJ2-5; a weak D match, TRBD2 (6 bases). Germline-derived CDR1 and CDR2 are SGHNT and YYREEE (reference sequence). V was clipped by 3 bases and J by 4 bases, with 7 bases between them. The length of the CDR3 is 12 residues. The CDR3 reads CASSSEGETQYF. CDR3 bases: TGTGCCAGCAGCTCGGAGGGAGAGACCCAGTACTTC. Using reference TRBV5-4 and TRBJ2-5 for the parts outside the CDR3, the full variable domain is ETGVTQSPTHLIKTRGQQVTLRCSSQSGHNTVSWYQQALGQGPQFIFQYYREEENGRGNFPPRFSGLQFPNYSSELNVNALELDDSALYLCASSSEGETQYFGPGTRLLVL.

The chain couples TRBV9 to TRBJ2-7; D remains ambiguous. The V end was cut by 0 bases, the J end by 0 bases, with 7 bases between. Looked up from germline, CDR1 is SGDLS and CDR2 is YYNGEE. This CDR3 is 14 amino acids long. The CDR3 DNA reads TGTGCCAGCAGCGTAGCCGAGAGCTCCTACGAGCAGTACTTC. This gives the protein CASSVAESSYEQYF.

The J gene is TRBJ1-1, the V gene TRBV19; 8 bases map to TRBD1. Trimming at V came to 7 bases and at J to 1 base, leaving 8 bases not matched to a gene. The CDR3 has 15 amino acids. Germline V gene lookup returns CDR1 LNHDA and CDR2 SQIVND (reference sequence). The CDR3 sequence: CASINTGGKNTEAFF. The CDR3 DNA sequence: TGTGCCAGTATAAATACAGGGGGTAAGAACACTGAAGCTTTCTTT.

A word on this clone: The sample holds other DNA sequences that translate to the same CDR3. The rearrangement uses TRBV28 and TRBJ1-5; 9 bases are shared with TRBD1. The CDR3 consists of 14 residues. CDR1 is MDHEN, CDR2 SYDVKM, per germline. V was clipped by 5 bases and J by 5 bases; unmatched bases: 4. The CDR3 region is CASSLGTGYQPQHF. In nucleotides, the CDR3 is TGTGCCAGCAGTCTCGGGACAGGGTATCAGCCCCAGCATTTT.

Comment on this clone: Other DNA sequences from this sample encode an identical CDR3 as well. The chain is built from TRBV27 and TRBJ1-1; TRBD1 aligns across 8 bases. V dropped 6 bases and J dropped 2; count of bases not matched to a gene: 8. Germline V CDR1 and CDR2: MNHEY, SMNVEV (reference sequence). The length of the CDR3 is 15 residues. CDR3 nucleotide sequence: TGTGCCAGCAGCCCCATTCAGGGGGCCAACACTGAAGCTTTCTTT. This codes for CASSPIQGANTEAFF.

This clone occurred a few times. The V and J genes are TRBV6-1 and TRBJ1-6, with D unresolved. Trimming took off 1 base at V and 4 bases at J, with 5 bases between the two ends. Germline values: CDR1 MNHNS, CDR2 SASEGT. This CDR3 has 14 amino acids. The CDR3 nucleotides read TGTGCCAGCAGTGAAGTCAGATATAATTCACCCCTCCACTTT. This sequence encodes CASSEVRYNSPLHF.

V and J are TRBV15 and TRBJ2-7, with D perhaps matching TRBD1 (6 bases). The CDR3 totals 15 residues. The V gene lost 0 bases and the J gene lost 0 bases, with 9 bases spanning the gap. The V gene's germline CDR1 is LNHNV and CDR2 YYDKDF (reference sequence). The CDR3 is CATSRERTVSYEQYF. The CDR3 bases are TGTGCCACCAGCAGAGAAAGGACAGTCTCCTACGAGCAGTACTTC.

The rearrangement links TRBV7-2 to TRBJ1-3; 12 bases are a match to TRBD1. CDR1 is SGHTA and CDR2 is FQGNSA in the germline V gene. V was clipped by 1 base and J by 1 base; unmatched bases: 5. This CDR3 has 18 amino acids. The CDR3: CASSLVTGQGASGNTIYF. The CDR3 nucleotides read TGTGCCAGCAGCTTAGTAACGGGACAGGGGGCTTCTGGAAACACCATATATTTT.

This clone was counted once. V usage is TRBV11-2 and J usage is TRBJ1-1, with D uncertain. CDR3 length: 14 amino acids. The germline V and J ends were trimmed by 5 bases and 5 bases, with 15 bases remaining between them. CDR1 is SGHAT, CDR2 FQNNGV, per germline. In DNA form, the CDR3 reads TGTGCCAGCAGCCCCGACGGACTGAGGACTGAAGCTTTCTTT. It codes for CASSPDGLRTEAFF.

The chain employs TRBV30 and TRBJ2-7; 8 positions match TRBD2. V was clipped by 3 bases and J by 3 bases; unmatched bases: 25. Germline CDR1 and CDR2: GTSNPN and SVGIG (reference sequence). The CDR3 length is 20 residues. CDR3 loop: CAWSTLKIFGRGETSYEQYF. In DNA, the CDR3 is TGTGCCTGGAGCACCCTCAAGATATTCGGGAGGGGGGAAACCAGCTACGAGCAGTACTTC. The full variable domain, rest sourced from reference TRBV30 and TRBJ2-7, is SQTIHQWPATLVQPVGSPLSLECTVEGTSNPNLYWYRQAAGRGLQLLFYSVGIGQISSEVPQNLSASRPQDRQFILSSKKLLLSDSGFYLCAWSTLKIFGRGETSYEQYFGPGTRLTVT.

This chain links TRBV27 with TRBJ2-7; possibly TRBD2 for D (7 bases). The V end was cut by 7 bases, the J end by 3 bases, with 16 bases between. Germline CDR1 MNHEY, CDR2 SMNVEV (reference sequence). The CDR3 contains 14 residues. The CDR3 reads CASKRGGPFYEQYF. As DNA, the CDR3 is TGTGCCAGCAAAAGGGGGGGACCCTTCTACGAGCAGTACTTC.

The gene calls are TRBV14 and TRBJ1-1; 7 nucleotides agree with TRBD1. The CDR3 is 15 amino acids. V lost 5 bases to trimming and J lost 3 bases; unmatched junction nucleotides: 9. The germline CDR1 and CDR2 sequences are SGHDN and FVKESK. CDR3 region: CASSSRTGRDTEAFF. The CDR3 region has the DNA TGTGCCAGCAGCTCGCGGACAGGTAGGGACACTGAAGCTTTCTTT.

The sample holds one count of this clone. The chain recombines TRBV5-6 with TRBJ2-1, with 10 bases that match TRBD2. The V gene end was trimmed by 4 bases and the J gene end by 9 bases; junction bases not matched to a gene: 13. Germline V lookup: CDR1 SGHDT, CDR2 YYEEEE. CDR3 length equals 16 residues. The DNA of the CDR3 is TGTGCCAGCAGCACCGGCCTAGCGGGGGCCTTCTCTGAGCAGTTCTTC. This encodes CASSTGLAGAFSEQFF.

This rearrangement joins TRBV18 to TRBJ2-1; the match to TRBD1 covers 11 bases. This CDR3 spans 14 amino acids. V lost 11 bases and J lost 6; bases outside the gene matches: 9. The germline gives CDR1 KGHSH, CDR2 LQKENI. CDR3 bases: TGTGCCGCCAGGGTCGGGACAGGGGGCAATGAGCAGTTCTTC. Residues: CAARVGTGGNEQFF. Combining the CDR3 with reference TRBV18 and TRBJ2-1 gives the whole variable domain NAGVMQNPRHLVRRRGQEARLRCSPMKGHSHVYWYRQLPEEGLKFMVYLQKENIIDESGMPKERFSAEFPKEGPSILRIQQVVRGDSAAYFCAARVGTGGNEQFFGPGTRLTVL.

CDR3 DNA sequence: TGTGCCAGCAGCTTAACGGGTACACCTGGCTACACCTTC. It encodes CASSLTGTPGYTF. This chain connects TRBV7-9 to TRBJ1-2; D is unclear. CDR1 and CDR2 (germline): SEHNR, FQNEAQ (reference sequence). CDR3 length: 13 residues. V dropped 2 bases and J dropped 7 bases, with 11 bases sitting between them.

This clone occurred once. The chain employs TRBV5-1 and TRBJ2-7; TRBD2 is a possible D gene (6 bases). CDR1 and CDR2 from the germline V gene are SGHRS and YFSETQ. Between the trimmed V and J ends, which lost 0 bases and 0 bases, there was a span of 13 bases. This CDR3 has 16 residues. The CDR3 spells CASSLGAGITSYEQYF. CDR3 nucleotides: TGCGCCAGCAGCTTGGGTGCGGGGATAACCTCCTACGAGCAGTACTTC.

J is TRBJ1-1 and V is TRBV28; TRBD1 might be the D (5 bases). V was shortened by 4 bases and J by 0 bases, with 18 bases between the two germline ends. Looked up from germline, CDR1 is MDHEN and CDR2 is SYDVKM. This CDR3 has 17 residues. CDR3 nucleotide sequence: TGTGCCAGCAGTTCCCCACTCAGGGATTCTATGAACACTGAAGCTTTCTTT. Translated, it gives CASSSPLRDSMNTEAFF.

The genes are TRBV19 and TRBJ1-2; TRBD1 aligns across 10 bases. In germline, CDR1 is LNHDA, CDR2 SQIVND (reference sequence). V dropped 5 bases and J dropped 8; count of bases not matched to a gene: 11. The CDR3 has 15 amino acids. This CDR3 reads CASSPGQGREIGYTF. The CDR3 DNA is TGTGCCAGTAGTCCGGGACAGGGGAGGGAGATCGGCTACACCTTC.

The V and J genes are TRBV10-3 and TRBJ1-1; D not certain. V dropped 6 bases and J dropped 0 bases, with 11 bases sitting between them. This CDR3 has 14 amino acids. Germline CDR1 is ENHRY and CDR2 is SYGVKD. CDR3 in amino acids: CAIRIEIMNTEAFF. The DNA of the CDR3 is TGTGCCATCAGGATAGAAATCATGAACACTGAAGCTTTCTTT.